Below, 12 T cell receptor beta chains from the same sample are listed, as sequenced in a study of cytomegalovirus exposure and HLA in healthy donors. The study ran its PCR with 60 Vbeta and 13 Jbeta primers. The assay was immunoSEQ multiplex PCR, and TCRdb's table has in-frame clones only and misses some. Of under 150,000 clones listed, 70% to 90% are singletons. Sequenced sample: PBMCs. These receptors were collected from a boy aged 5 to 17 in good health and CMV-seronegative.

The CDR3 loop is CARSPRGSGRRTSYEQYF. The CDR3 region has the DNA TGTGCCAGAAGCCCTCGTGGTAGCGGGAGGAGGACCTCCTACGAGCAGTACTTC. J is TRBJ2-7 and V is TRBV5-3; the match to TRBD2 covers 10 bases. TRBV5-3 is flagged as an ORF with uncertain function. This CDR3 contains 18 residues. Unmatched junction bases numbered 13, after V lost 4 bases and J lost 0 bases.

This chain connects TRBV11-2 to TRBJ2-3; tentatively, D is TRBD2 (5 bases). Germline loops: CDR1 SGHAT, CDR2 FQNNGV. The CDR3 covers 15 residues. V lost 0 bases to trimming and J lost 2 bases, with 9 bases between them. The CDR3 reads CASSLEPGFTDTQYF. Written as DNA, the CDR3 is TGTGCCAGCAGCTTAGAGCCGGGATTCACAGATACGCAGTATTTT.

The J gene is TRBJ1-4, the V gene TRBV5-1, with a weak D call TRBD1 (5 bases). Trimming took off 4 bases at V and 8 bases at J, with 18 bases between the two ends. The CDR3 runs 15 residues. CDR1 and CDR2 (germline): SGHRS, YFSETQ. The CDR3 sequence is CASSPIAGGSEKLFF. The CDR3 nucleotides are TGCGCCAGCAGCCCAATAGCCGGGGGGAGCGAAAAACTGTTTTTT.

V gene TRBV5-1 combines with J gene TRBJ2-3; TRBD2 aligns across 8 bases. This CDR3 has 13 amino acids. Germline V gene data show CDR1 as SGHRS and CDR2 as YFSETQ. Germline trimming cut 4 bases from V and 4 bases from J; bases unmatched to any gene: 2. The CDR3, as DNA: TGCGCCAGCAGCCCGCGGGAGGCAGATACGCAGTATTTT. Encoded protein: CASSPREADTQYF. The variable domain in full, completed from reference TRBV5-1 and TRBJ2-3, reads KAGVTQTPRYLIKTRGQQVTLSCSPISGHRSVSWYQQTPGQGLQFLFEYFSETQRNKGNFPGRFSGRQFSNSRSEMNVSTLELGDSALYLCASSPREADTQYFGPGTRLTVL.

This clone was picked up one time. The CDR3 DNA follows: TGTGCCAGCACCCGGAGAGGCTATGGCTACACCTTC. This gives the protein CASTRRGYGYTF. This chain uses TRBV7-2 with TRBJ1-2; D gene uncertain. Trimming removed 7 bases at V and 4 bases at J, with 10 bases between. Germline V CDR1 and CDR2: SGHTA, FQGNSA. The CDR3 is made up of 12 amino acids.

CDR3 amino acids: CASSSYRDTQYF. The DNA for the CDR3 is TGTGCCAGCAGCTCCTACCGAGATACGCAGTATTTT. The rearrangement joins TRBV7-3 to TRBJ2-3; D not certain. The CDR3 spans 12 residues. Trimming took 4 bases from V and 5 from J, leaving 7 bases between them. Per the germline V gene, CDR1 is SGHTA and CDR2 is FQGTGA.

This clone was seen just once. Here the CDR3 reads CASSRCGFRTDTQYF. DNA of the CDR3: TGTGCCAGCAGCCGCTGCGGGTTCCGCACAGATACGCAGTATTTT. This rearrangement joins TRBV21-1 to TRBJ2-3; the table's D call, TRBD2, was not checked against the DNA. TRBV21-1 is termed a pseudogene. This CDR3 spans 15 amino acids.

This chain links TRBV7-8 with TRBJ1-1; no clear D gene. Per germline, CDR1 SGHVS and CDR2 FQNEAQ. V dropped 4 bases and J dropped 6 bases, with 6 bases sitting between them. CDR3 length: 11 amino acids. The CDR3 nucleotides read TGTGCCAGCAGCTCCGGGGCTGAAGCTTTCTTT. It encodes CASSSGAEAFF.

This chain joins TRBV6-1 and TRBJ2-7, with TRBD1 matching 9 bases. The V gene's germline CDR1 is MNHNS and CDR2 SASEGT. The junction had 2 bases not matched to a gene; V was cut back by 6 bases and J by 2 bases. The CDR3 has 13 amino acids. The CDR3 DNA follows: TGTGCCAGCAGGAGGACAGGGGCCTACGAGCAGTACTTC. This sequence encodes CASRRTGAYEQYF.

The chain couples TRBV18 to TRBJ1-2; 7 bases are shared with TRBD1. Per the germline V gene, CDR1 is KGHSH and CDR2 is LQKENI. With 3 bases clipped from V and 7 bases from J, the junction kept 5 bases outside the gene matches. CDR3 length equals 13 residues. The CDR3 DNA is TGTGCCAGCTCACCCGACAGGGATGCTGGCTACACCTTC. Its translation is CASSPDRDAGYTF.

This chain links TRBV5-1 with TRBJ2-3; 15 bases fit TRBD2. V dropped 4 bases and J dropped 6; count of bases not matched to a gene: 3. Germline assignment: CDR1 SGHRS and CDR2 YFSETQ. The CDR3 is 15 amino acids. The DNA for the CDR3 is TGCGCCAGCAGCACGGGACTAGCGGGGGGTGATACGCAGTATTTT. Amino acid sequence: CASSTGLAGGDTQYF.

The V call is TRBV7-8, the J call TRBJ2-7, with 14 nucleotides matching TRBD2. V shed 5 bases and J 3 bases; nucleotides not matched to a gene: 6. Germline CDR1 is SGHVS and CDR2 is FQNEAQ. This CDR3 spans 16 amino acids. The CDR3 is CASSLRLAGGFYEQYF. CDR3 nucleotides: TGTGCCAGCAGCCTAAGACTAGCGGGAGGGTTCTACGAGCAGTACTTC.